The 12 T cell receptor beta chains in this list originate from one sample, sequenced in a study of stem cell transplantation in POMP-related autoinflammatory disease. Profiled with immunoSEQ multiplex PCR; TCRdb holds only in-frame clones, not every one. In the table there are about 26,000 clones, approximately 78% of which are singletons. This sample comprised CD4+ T cells from PBMCs, obtained before stem cell transplantation. These receptors were taken from a human donor with POMP-related autoinflammation and immune dysregulation (PRAID).

V is TRBV11-2 and J is TRBJ1-2; 12 bases are a match to TRBD1. The CDR3 loop spans 18 amino acids. Germline values: CDR1 SGHAT, CDR2 FQNNGV. The V segment lost 1 base and the J segment 2 bases; nucleotides outside the gene matches: 8. DNA of the CDR3: TGTGCCAGCAGCTTAGCCGGGAGGGGACAGGGGGCAAACTATGGCTACACCTTC. The encoded protein is CASSLAGRGQGANYGYTF.

This chain uses TRBV27 with TRBJ2-5; D gene unclear. Germline CDR1 MNHEY, CDR2 SMNVEV (reference sequence). The CDR3 extends over 10 amino acids. V was trimmed by 7 bases and J by 4 bases, leaving 4 bases between them. The CDR3 DNA reads as TGTGCCAGCAACCGAGAGACCCAGTACTTC. Its translation: CASNRETQYF.

The V and J genes are TRBV30 and TRBJ2-2; TRBD2 agrees at 11 bases. The CDR3 extends over 15 amino acids. Losses at the gene ends were 2 bases for V and 4 bases for J; bases not matched to a gene: 3. CDR1 is GTSNPN and CDR2 is SVGIG in the germline V gene (reference sequence). Written as DNA, the CDR3 is TGTGCCTGGAGTTATGGACTAGCGGGCACCGGGGAGCTGTTTTTT. Translated, it gives CAWSYGLAGTGELFF.

The chain links TRBV7-9 to TRBJ1-1, with D uncertain. Deletions cut 2 bases from V and 11 bases from J, with 12 bases between. The CDR3 has 12 residues. Germline loops: CDR1 SEHNR, CDR2 FQNEAQ (reference sequence). CDR3 in amino acids: CASSLWGEDAFF. The CDR3 DNA is TGTGCCAGCAGCTTATGGGGTGAAGATGCTTTCTTT.

The chain carries TRBV4-2 and TRBJ2-7; 11 bases line up with TRBD2. V was pared by 4 bases and J by 7 bases, with 15 bases of the junction left unmatched. Germline V gene data show CDR1 as LGHNA and CDR2 as YNFKEQ. The CDR3 is made up of 17 amino acids. DNA for the CDR3: TGTGCCAGCAGCCTCTCCCAGACTAGCGGGACTCCCCTGGAGCAGTACTTC. Its protein product is CASSLSQTSGTPLEQYF.

This clone was detected only a few times. The chain has TRBV6-5 and TRBJ1-6, with D perhaps TRBD1 (5 bases). The germline gives CDR1 MNHEY, CDR2 SVGAGI. V was pared by 8 bases and J by 10 bases, with 21 bases between. CDR3 length equals 15 residues. The CDR3 DNA reads as TGTGCCAGCGGGGGGTCGCGGCAGGGAGTATCACCCCTCCACTTT. Translating gives CASGGSRQGVSPLHF.

This chain links TRBV7-9 with TRBJ1-3; D ambiguous. Per germline, CDR1 SEHNR and CDR2 FQNEAQ (reference sequence). V was trimmed by 2 bases and J by 0 bases, leaving 8 bases between them. The CDR3 is 15 residues long. The CDR3: CASSLLPVSGNTIYF. DNA for the CDR3: TGTGCCAGCAGCTTACTTCCCGTCTCTGGAAACACCATATATTTT.

This chain joins TRBV7-3 and TRBJ2-3; 7 bases align to TRBD1. Germline CDR1 reads SGHTA; CDR2 reads FQGTGA. J gave up 1 base and V 5 bases, and 3 bases lay outside the gene matches. The CDR3 runs 14 residues. CDR3 DNA: TGTGCCAGCAGCCGGCAGGGGGGCACAGATACGCAGTATTTT. The encoded protein is CASSRQGGTDTQYF.

The sample holds a few counts of this clone. The rearrangement uses TRBV5-3 and TRBJ1-6, with 8 bases lining up with TRBD1. TRBV5-3 is filed as an ORF, its function uncertain. Unmatched junction bases numbered 4, after V lost 3 bases and J lost 14 bases. The CDR3 is 12 amino acids. Here the CDR3 reads CARSSRQGTLHF. CDR3 DNA sequence: TGTGCCAGAAGCTCACGACAGGGGACCCTCCACTTT.

The chain carries TRBV6-6 and TRBJ1-1, with 7 bases fitting TRBD1. J was trimmed by 5 bases and V by 2 bases; bases with no gene match: 5. This CDR3 is 14 amino acids long. CDR1 and CDR2 from the germline V gene are MNHNY and SVGAGI (reference sequence). The chain's CDR3 is CASSYRQGWTEAFF. The CDR3 DNA is TGTGCCAGCAGTTACAGACAGGGATGGACTGAAGCTTTCTTT.

V usage is TRBV5-4 and J usage is TRBJ2-1; D gene uncertain. The length of the CDR3 is 13 residues. Per germline, CDR1 SGHNT and CDR2 YYREEE (reference sequence). Trimming cost V 3 bases and J 7 bases, with 11 bases left between them. CDR3 residues: CASSSPLINEQFF. DNA of the CDR3: TGTGCCAGCAGCTCCCCACTTATTAATGAGCAGTTCTTC.

This chain links TRBV15 with TRBJ1-1; D is ambiguous. The germline gives CDR1 LNHNV, CDR2 YYDKDF (reference sequence). This CDR3 is 13 amino acids long. Trimming took 0 bases from V and 8 from J, leaving 10 bases between them. The CDR3 DNA sequence: TGTGCCACCAGCAGAGATTTGGCAGCGGAAGCTTTCTTT. It specifies CATSRDLAAEAFF.